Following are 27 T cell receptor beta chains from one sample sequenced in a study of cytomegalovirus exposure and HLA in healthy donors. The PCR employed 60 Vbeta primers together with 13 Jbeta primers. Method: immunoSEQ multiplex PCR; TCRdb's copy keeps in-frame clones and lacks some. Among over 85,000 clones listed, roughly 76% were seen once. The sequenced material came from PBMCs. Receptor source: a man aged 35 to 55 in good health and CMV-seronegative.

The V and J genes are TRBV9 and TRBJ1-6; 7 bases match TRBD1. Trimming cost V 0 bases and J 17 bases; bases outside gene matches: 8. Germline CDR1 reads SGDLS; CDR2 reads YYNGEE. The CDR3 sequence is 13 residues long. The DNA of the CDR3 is TGTGCCAGCAGCGTAGGTTCAGGGGGAATGATCCACTTT. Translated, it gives CASSVGSGGMIHF.

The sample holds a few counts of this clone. The CDR3 protein is CASSPGGSTDTQYF. CDR3 coding DNA: TGTGCCAGCAGCCCAGGGGGAAGCACAGATACGCAGTATTTT. The V and J genes are TRBV9 and TRBJ2-3; 7 positions agree with TRBD1. Losses at the gene ends were 4 bases for V and 0 bases for J; bases not matched to a gene: 2. The length of the CDR3 is 14 residues. Germline V gives CDR1 SGDLS, CDR2 YYNGEE.

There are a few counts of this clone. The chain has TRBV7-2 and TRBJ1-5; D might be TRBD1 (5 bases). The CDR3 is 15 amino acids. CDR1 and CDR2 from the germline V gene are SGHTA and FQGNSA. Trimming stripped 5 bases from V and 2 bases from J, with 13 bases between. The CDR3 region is CASSPVWGGNQPQHF. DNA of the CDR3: TGTGCCAGCAGCCCCGTGTGGGGGGGCAATCAGCCCCAGCATTTT.

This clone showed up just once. CDR3 loop: CASSSTTVPGLYEQYF. CDR3 in DNA: TGTGCCAGCAGCTCTACGACAGTCCCCGGCCTCTACGAGCAGTACTTC. The gene calls are TRBV13 and TRBJ2-7; TRBD1 might be the D (5 bases). Germline CDR1 PRHDT, CDR2 FYEKMQ (reference sequence). Between the trimmed V and J ends, which lost 4 bases and 3 bases, there was a span of 19 bases. The CDR3 runs to 16 residues.

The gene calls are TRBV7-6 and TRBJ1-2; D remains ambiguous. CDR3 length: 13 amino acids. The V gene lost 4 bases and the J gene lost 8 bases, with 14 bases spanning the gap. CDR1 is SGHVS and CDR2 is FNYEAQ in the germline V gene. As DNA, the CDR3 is TGTGCCAGCAGCTCTAGACCCTATCGCGGCTACACCTTC. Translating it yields CASSSRPYRGYTF.

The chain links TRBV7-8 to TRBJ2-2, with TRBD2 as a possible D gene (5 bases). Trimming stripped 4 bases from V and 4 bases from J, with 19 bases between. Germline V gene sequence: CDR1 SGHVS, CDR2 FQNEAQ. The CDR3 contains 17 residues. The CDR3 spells CASSSPGFRRSTGELFF. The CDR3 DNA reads TGTGCCAGCAGCTCGCCGGGGTTTCGACGAAGCACCGGGGAGCTGTTTTTT.

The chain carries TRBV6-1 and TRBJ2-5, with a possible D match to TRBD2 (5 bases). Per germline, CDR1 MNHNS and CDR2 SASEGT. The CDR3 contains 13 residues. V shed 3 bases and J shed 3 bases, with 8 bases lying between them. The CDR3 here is CASSDRTEETQYF. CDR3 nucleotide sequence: TGTGCCAGCAGTGACCGGACTGAAGAGACCCAGTACTTC.

The CDR3 nucleotides are TGTGCCAGCAGCCGAGAATCCCAGAACACTGAAGCTTTCTTT. Its translation: CASSRESQNTEAFF. The chain recombines TRBV7-9 with TRBJ1-1; D unresolved. This CDR3 is built from 14 residues. V was trimmed by 5 bases and J by 1 base, leaving 11 bases between them. Per germline, CDR1 SEHNR and CDR2 FQNEAQ (reference sequence). Variable domain in full (rest from reference TRBV7-9 and TRBJ1-1): DTGVSQNPRHKITKRGQNVTFRCDPISEHNRLYWYRQTLGQGPEFLTYFQNEAQLEKSRLLSDRFSAERPKGSFSTLEIQRTEQGDSAMYLCASSRESQNTEAFFGQGTRLTVV.

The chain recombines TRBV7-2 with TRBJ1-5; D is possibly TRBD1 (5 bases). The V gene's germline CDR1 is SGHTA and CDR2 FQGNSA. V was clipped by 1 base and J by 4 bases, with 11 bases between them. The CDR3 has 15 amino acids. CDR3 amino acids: CASSLVGGNNQPQHF. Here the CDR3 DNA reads TGTGCCAGCAGCTTAGTGGGGGGTAATAATCAGCCCCAGCATTTT. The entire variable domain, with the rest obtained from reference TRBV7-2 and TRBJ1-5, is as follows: GAGVSQSPSNKVTEKGKDVELRCDPISGHTALYWYRQSLGQGLEFLIYFQGNSAPDKSGLPSDRFSAERTGGSVSTLTIQRTQQEDSAVYLCASSLVGGNNQPQHFGDGTRLSIL.

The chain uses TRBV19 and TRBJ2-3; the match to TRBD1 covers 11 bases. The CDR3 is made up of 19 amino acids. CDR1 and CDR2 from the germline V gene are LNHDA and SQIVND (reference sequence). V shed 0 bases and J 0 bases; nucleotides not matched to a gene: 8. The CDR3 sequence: CASSIEGTGGKVSTDTQYF. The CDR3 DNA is TGTGCCAGTAGTATAGAGGGGACAGGGGGAAAGGTTAGCACAGATACGCAGTATTTT.

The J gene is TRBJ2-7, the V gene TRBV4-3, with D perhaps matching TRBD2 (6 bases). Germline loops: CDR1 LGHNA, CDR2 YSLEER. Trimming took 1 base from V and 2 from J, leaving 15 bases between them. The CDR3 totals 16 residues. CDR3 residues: CASSQVPGLSAYEQYF. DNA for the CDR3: TGCGCCAGCAGCCAAGTCCCAGGACTATCTGCCTACGAGCAGTACTTC.

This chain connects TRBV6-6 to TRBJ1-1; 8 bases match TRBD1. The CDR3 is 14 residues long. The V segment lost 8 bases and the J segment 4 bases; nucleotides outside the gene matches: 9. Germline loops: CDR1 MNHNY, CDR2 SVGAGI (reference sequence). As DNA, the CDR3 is TGTGCCAGCCAGGGGGCAGGGGCTGGCACTGAAGCTTTCTTT. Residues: CASQGAGAGTEAFF.

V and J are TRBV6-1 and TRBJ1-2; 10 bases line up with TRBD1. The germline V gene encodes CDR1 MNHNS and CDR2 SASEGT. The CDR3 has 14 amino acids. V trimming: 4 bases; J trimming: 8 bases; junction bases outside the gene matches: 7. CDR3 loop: CASSVEGTGVGYTF. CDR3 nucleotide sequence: TGTGCCAGCAGTGTAGAAGGGACAGGGGTCGGCTACACCTTC.

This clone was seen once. CDR3 coding DNA: TGTGCCAGTAGCCTTCCGGGGGGCGAGCAGTACTTC. This translates into CASSLPGGEQYF. This chain joins TRBV19 and TRBJ2-7, with 7 bases that match TRBD2. With V trimmed by 6 bases and J by 6 bases, 5 bases remained unmatched. Germline-derived CDR1 and CDR2 are LNHDA and SQIVND (reference sequence). The CDR3 has 12 residues.

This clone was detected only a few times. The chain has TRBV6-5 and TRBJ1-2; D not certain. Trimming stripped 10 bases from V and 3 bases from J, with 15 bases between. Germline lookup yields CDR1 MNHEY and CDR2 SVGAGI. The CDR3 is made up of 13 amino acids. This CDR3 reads CATSVPGYYGYTF. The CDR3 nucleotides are TGTGCCACCTCGGTTCCAGGTTACTATGGCTACACCTTC.

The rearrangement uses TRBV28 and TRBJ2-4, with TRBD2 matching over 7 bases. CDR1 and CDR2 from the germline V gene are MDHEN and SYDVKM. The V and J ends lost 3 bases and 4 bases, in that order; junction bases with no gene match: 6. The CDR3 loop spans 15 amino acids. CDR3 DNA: TGTGCCAGCAGTTTGGGGGGAGGGCTAAAAAACATTCAGTACTTC. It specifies CASSLGGGLKNIQYF.

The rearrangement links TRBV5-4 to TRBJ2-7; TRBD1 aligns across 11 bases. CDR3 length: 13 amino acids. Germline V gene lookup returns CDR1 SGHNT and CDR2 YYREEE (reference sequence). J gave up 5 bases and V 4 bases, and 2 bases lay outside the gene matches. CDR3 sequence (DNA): TGTGCCAGCAGCCCGGACAGGGGGCACGAGCAGTACTTC. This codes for CASSPDRGHEQYF. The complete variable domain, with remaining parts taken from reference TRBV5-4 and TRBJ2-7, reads ETGVTQSPTHLIKTRGQQVTLRCSSQSGHNTVSWYQQALGQGPQFIFQYYREEENGRGNFPPRFSGLQFPNYSSELNVNALELDDSALYLCASSPDRGHEQYFGPGTRLTVT.

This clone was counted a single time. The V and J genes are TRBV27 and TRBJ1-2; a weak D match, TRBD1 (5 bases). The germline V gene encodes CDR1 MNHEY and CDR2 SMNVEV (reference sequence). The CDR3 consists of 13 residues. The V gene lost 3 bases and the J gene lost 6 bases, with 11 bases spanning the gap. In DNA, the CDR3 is TGTGCCAGCAGTTTCGGTGGGGGGGATGGCTACACCTTC. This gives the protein CASSFGGGDGYTF.

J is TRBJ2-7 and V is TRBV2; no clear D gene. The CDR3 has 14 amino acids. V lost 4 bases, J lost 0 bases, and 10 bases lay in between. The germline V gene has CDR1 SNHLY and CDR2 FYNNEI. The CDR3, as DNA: TGTGCCAGCAGTGGTGAGGCCAACTCCTACGAGCAGTACTTC. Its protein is CASSGEANSYEQYF.

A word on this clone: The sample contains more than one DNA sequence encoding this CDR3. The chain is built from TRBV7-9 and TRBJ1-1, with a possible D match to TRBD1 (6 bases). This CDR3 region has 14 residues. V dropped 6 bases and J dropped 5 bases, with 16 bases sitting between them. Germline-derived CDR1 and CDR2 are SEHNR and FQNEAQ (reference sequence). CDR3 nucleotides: TGTGCCAGCAGTCATCCGGGGCAGGGGACTGAAGCTTTCTTT. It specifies CASSHPGQGTEAFF.

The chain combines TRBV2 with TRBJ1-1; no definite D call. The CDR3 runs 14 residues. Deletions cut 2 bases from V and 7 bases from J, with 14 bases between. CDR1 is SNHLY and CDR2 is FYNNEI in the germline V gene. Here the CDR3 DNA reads TGTGCCAGCAGTGAACCCACTAGGCTAAATGAAGCTTTCTTT. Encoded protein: CASSEPTRLNEAFF. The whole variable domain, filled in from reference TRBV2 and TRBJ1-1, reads EPEVTQTPSHQVTQMGQEVILRCVPISNHLYFYWYRQILGQKVEFLVSFYNNEISEKSEIFDDQFSVERPDGSNFTLKIRSTKLEDSAMYFCASSEPTRLNEAFFGQGTRLTVV.

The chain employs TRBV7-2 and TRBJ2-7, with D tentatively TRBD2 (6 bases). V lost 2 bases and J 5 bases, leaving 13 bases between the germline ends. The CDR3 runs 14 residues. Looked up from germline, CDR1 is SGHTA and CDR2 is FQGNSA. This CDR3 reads CASSLRGRWNEQYF. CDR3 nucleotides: TGTGCCAGCAGCTTACGGGGGAGGTGGAACGAGCAGTACTTC.

The CDR3 region is CAITGDYLEAFF. As DNA, the CDR3 is TGTGCCATAACCGGGGACTACCTTGAAGCTTTCTTT. The V and J genes are TRBV28 and TRBJ1-1, with D possibly TRBD1 on 5 matching bases. V lost 10 bases, J lost 7 bases, and 16 bases lay in between. The germline V gene encodes CDR1 MDHEN and CDR2 SYDVKM. The CDR3 loop spans 12 amino acids.

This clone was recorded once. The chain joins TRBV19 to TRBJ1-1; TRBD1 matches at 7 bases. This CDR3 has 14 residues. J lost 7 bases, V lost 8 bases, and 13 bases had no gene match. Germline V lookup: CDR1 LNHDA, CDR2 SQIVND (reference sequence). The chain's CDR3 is CASEGRDRVGEAFF. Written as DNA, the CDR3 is TGTGCCAGTGAAGGGAGAGACAGGGTAGGTGAAGCTTTCTTT.

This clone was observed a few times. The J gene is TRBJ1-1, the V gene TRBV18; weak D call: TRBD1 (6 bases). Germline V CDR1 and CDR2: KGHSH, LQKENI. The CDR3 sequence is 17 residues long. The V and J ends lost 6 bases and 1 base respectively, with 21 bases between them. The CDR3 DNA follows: TGTGCCAGCTCCCTAACCCTTGGGCACAGGGAGAACACTGAAGCTTTCTTT. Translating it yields CASSLTLGHRENTEAFF.

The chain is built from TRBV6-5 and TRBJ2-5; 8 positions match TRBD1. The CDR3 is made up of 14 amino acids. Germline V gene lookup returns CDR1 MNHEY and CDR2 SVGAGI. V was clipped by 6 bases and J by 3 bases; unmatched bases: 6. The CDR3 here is CASRPWTGKETQYF. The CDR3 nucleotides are TGTGCCAGCAGACCCTGGACAGGGAAAGAGACCCAGTACTTC.

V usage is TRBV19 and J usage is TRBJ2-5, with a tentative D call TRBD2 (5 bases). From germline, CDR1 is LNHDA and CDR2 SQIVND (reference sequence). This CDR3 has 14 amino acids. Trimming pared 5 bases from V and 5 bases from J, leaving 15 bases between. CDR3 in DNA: TGTGCCAGTAGTCCGGACTGGGAACGGGAGACCCAGTACTTC. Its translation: CASSPDWERETQYF.